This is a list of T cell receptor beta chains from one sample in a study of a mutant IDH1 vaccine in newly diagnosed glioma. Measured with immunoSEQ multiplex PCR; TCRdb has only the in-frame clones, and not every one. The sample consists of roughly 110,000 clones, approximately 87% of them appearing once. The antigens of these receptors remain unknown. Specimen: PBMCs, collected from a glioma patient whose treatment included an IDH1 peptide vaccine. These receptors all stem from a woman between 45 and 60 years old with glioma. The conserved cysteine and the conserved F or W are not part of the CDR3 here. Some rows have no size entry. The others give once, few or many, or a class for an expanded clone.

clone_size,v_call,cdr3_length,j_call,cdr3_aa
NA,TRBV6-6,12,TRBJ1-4,ASSIGGAEKKLF
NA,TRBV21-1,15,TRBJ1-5,ASSPLVVDNSNQPQH
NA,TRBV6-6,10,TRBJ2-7,ASRGQSYEQY
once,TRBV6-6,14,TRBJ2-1,ASSYSGGSTYNEQF
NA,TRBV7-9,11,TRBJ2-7,ASRPGQRYEQY
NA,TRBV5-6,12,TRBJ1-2,ASSQDRNFYGYT
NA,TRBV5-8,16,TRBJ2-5,ASSRGIGTSGRKETQY
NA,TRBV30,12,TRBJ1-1,AWTVPGTGTEAF
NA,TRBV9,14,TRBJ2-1,ASSVAGGSSYNEQF
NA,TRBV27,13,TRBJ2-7,ASVKISGSSYEQY
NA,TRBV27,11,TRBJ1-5,ASSSSTRGAQH
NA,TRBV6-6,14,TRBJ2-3,AISRPGPENTDTQY
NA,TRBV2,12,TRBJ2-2,ASKPTEYTGELF
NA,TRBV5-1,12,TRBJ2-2,ASSTGPLSGELF
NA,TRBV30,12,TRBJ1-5,AWSGEGRHQPQH
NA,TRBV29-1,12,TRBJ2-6,SVDSAAGANVLT
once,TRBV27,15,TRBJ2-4,ASTSTQGNLAKNIQY
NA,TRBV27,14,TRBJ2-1,ASSPKPGAGYNEQF